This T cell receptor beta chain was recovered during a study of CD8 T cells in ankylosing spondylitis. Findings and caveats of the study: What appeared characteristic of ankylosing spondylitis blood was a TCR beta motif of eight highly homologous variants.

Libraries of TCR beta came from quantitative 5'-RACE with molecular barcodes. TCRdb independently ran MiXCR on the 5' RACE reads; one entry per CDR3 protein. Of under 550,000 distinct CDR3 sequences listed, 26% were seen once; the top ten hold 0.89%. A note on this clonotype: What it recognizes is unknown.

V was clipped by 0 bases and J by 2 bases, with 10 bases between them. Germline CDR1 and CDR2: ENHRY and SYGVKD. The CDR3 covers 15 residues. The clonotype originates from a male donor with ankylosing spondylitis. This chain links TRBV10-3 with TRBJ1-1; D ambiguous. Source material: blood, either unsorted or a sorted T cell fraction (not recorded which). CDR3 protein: CAISESLGANTEAFF. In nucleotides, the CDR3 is TGTGCCATCAGTGAGTCTCTGGGAGCTAACACTGAAGCTTTCTTT.